Listed below are T cell receptor beta chains from one sample, sequenced in a study of T-cell reconstitution after alpha-beta-depleted transplantation in children. MiXCR was run by TCRdb on the PCR reads, yielding one entry per CDR3 protein. The data hold approximately 47,000 distinct CDR3 sequences, with roughly 50% observed a single time. The starting material was peripheral blood, obtained before TCRalphabeta/CD19-depleted stem cell transplant. Receptors were obtained from a boy in the first two years of life with SCID, due to receive a stem cell transplant. Both conserved end residues are trimmed from each CDR3.

CDR3: ASSWGYNWDETQY; V: TRBV11-1
CDR3: GGLAGVYEQY; V: TRBV20-1
CDR3: ASSLTSSGGTYNEQF; V: TRBV7-6
CDR3: ASSFTYQPQH; V: TRBV28
CDR3: ASSPGTGRGEKLF; V: TRBV5-1
CDR3: ASSLYHAPSSPLH; V: TRBV27
CDR3: ASSLGGGAGSPLH; V: TRBV12-3/TRBV12-4
CDR3: ACSQTSGGADTQY; V: TRBV7-7
CDR3: ASSFELNTEAF; V: TRBV5-4
CDR3: ASSPGWTGVGETQY; V: TRBV5-1
CDR3: ASSYQLSDTDTQY; V: TRBV6-5
CDR3: SARTGSGDQYEQY; V: TRBV20-1
CDR3: SAGDREGVTQY; V: TRBV20-1
CDR3: SATSGGGETQY; V: TRBV20-1
CDR3: ASSSRLDQETQY; V: TRBV7-9
CDR3: ASSPEGGSNQPQH; V: TRBV9
CDR3: ASSRQAYNEQF; V: TRBV7-6
CDR3: ASSPMDEQF; V: TRBV18
CDR3: ASSPRQASNTGELF; V: TRBV7-8
CDR3: ASRVAGRNGELF; V: TRBV7-2
CDR3: ASRVGTSGQAREQF; V: TRBV12-3/TRBV12-4
CDR3: SDRVSTDTQY; V: TRBV20-1
CDR3: SASDLQLSSYNEQF; V: TRBV20-1
CDR3: AISEARGETQY; V: TRBV10-3
CDR3: ASSLELGINYGYT; V: TRBV7-9